This paragraph covers one T cell receptor (beta chain) sequence. In this sample, this clone turned up a few times. The antigen it binds to is not known. No much larger clone exists at a distance of one base, and base qualities are not known. Trimming leaves V shorter by 2 bases and J shorter by 8 bases, with the junction holding 6 bases beyond the gene matches. The germline V gene encodes CDR1 SGHRS and CDR2 YFSETQ. The CDR3 goes from the cysteine to the phenylalanine over 14 residues. Just the 42-base CDR3 DNA is kept, in frame starting at base 1. The data are from a study of cytomegalovirus exposure and HLA in healthy donors (dated by TCRdb to the late 2010s). For the study in its entirety: In an earlier analysis of approximately 640 of the donors, 250 to 350 Gb of sequence data and 117 million unique TCR beta sequences from about 179 million T cells were reported. An early release that covered roughly 600 HLA-typed donors contained 300 to 350 gigabases of sequencing data and 65 million to 100 million unique TCR sequences. Among the roughly 410 genotyped donors, more than 70% belonged to the genetic ancestry cluster associated with self-reported Caucasian donors. The study aimed to test whether cataloging public T cell receptors could reveal signatures of past pathogen exposure. The T cell repertoires of 700 or so subjects were profiled by immunosequencing and related to cytomegalovirus serostatus. Besides the first cohort of approximately 710 subjects, a separate validation cohort made up of 90 to 150 different subjects was used. To predict cytomegalovirus infection status, the study combined high-throughput TCR immunosequencing, statistical association of individual TCRs with disease status, and machine learning. A later analysis re-analyzed previously published TCR beta repertoires from 666 donors and added high-resolution HLA genotyping to study TCR occurrence patterns. Rather than drawing on any new phenotypic data, the later analysis identified candidate immune exposures from TCR beta sequences and the way those sequences occurred across donors. An earlier analysis of around 540 of the donors applied high-throughput TCR beta sequencing to assess whether each TCR beta V gene segment acted as functional or pseudogenic. Alongside the repertoire data, information on donor age, sex, ethnicity and CMV serostatus was compiled. A later genetic analysis took genome-wide SNP genotypes for about three fifths of the roughly 700 donors and used that subset as a discovery cohort. Every discovery cohort repertoire had been produced on one sequencing platform. HLA typing covered class I and class II loci at four-digit resolution. Typing coverage differed by locus: A, B, C, DRB1 and DQB1 were typed in roughly 620-630 donors, DQA1 in approximately 520, DPA1 in over 600, and DPB1 in 400 to 490. Four or five DR-DQ haplotypes were treated as single units for association and clustering because of strong linkage in the cohort. Among some 400 genotyped donors of the cohort, an average of approximately 240,000 unique TCR beta nucleotide sequences was sequenced per donor, of which about 19% were non-productive. Overall study results and their limits: Because some donors lacked HLA typing at each locus, the association tests relied only on the typed subset. The presence/absence analyses assumed that sequencing depth was roughly uniform across donors, and that assumption may not be true. Linkage disequilibrium might explain the correlated functional status among segregating V segments, but an unknown experimental factor could not be ruled out. In this cohort, only TCR beta chains were sequenced, and detectable features were limited by the absence of alpha or paired-chain data. In the study, some 180 TCR beta chains were listed as associated with cytomegalovirus. A further reported finding was that TCR beta sequences accurately predicted the HLA-A and HLA-B alleles for most subjects in the first cohort. Some IMGT-functional V segments, including TRBV6-2 and TRBV6-3, could not be distinguished by the 87-base-pair reads and were therefore excluded. In an earlier analysis of around 600 of the donors, most TCR beta V segments were observed in productive rearrangements about 90% or about 30% of the time, broadly matching IMGT annotations. A later analysis found that HLA-associated TCR beta chains were more clonally expanded and had lower generation probabilities than equally common non-associated chains. V-gene and J-gene trimming of TCR beta chains was associated with a missense DCLRE1C variant in a later genetic analysis, and the association was replicated in an independent cohort. In a later analysis, several top co-occurrence clusters were reported to appear linked to parvovirus B19, influenza, CMV and Epstein-Barr virus. A few of the identified cytomegalovirus-associated TCR beta chains were confirmed in vitro to be specific for cytomegalovirus antigens. Most TCR sequences were observed very rarely across donors, whereas some public TCRs were present in many individuals. For the cohort, immune exposure information was limited to CMV serostatus. The earlier analysis of fewer than 750 of the donors excluded some 15 rarely observed V segments, including chromosome 9 orphons, because counts were too low. According to the authors, the approach could potentially be generalized to other disease states and immunological phenotypes. According to a later analysis, most CMV-associated TCR beta chains appeared to be HLA-restricted, and the HLA associations seemed to be driven largely by CMV exposure. Compared with the approximately 670-donor mean, donors in an Asian-associated ancestry cluster had fewer N-insertions in productive TCRs, according to a later genetic analysis. In a later analysis, some 18,000 TCR beta sequences were associated with specific HLA alleles at a false discovery rate of 0.05. The classifier was reported to diagnose cytomegalovirus status with high specificity and sensitivity in both the original and validation cohorts. Assigning TCR associations to individual alleles was difficult when HLA alleles, especially DR and DQ, strongly co-occurred. A cluster of highly shared sequence variants was judged likely to represent a technical artifact of the sequencing pipeline. A later analysis found that TCR association rates varied across HLA loci, with DRB1 alleles showing the most associated TCRs and HLA-C alleles the fewest.

The cohort consisted of more than 650 healthy bone marrow donors. At the time of sampling, all cohort members were nominally healthy, though unrecorded immune exposures were likely present. The donor tested CMV seronegative, placing the donor among the 300 to 450 seronegative members of the cohort. Every donor gave a peripheral blood sample, and the peripheral blood mononuclear cells from that sample were used for TCR beta sequencing. The Qiagen DNeasy Blood Extraction Kit was used to extract genomic DNA from the blood cell samples. The library was obtained by the immunoSEQ multiplex PCR assay. The multiplex PCR relied on a mix of 60 forward primers for TCR Vbeta segments and 13 reverse primers for TCR Jbeta segments. The CDR3 region of rearranged TCR beta genes was amplified from genomic DNA with a multiplex PCR assay. The amplified TCR beta libraries were sequenced on the Illumina HiSeq System as 87-base-pair reads. In the authors' own workflow: In a later analysis, tens of millions of unique TCR beta chains were counted across the roughly 610 repertoires, and roughly 10 million of these chains were shared by at least two donors. Raw reads were error-corrected and collapsed into unique sequences by a nearest-neighbor algorithm in which closely related sequences were merged to remove PCR and sequencing errors. Alignment of CDR3 sequences to IMGT reference sequences was used to assign V, D and J gene segments. For a sequence to be retained, a match of at least six nucleotides to both a V gene segment and a J gene segment was required. A rearrangement was called productive if the CDR3 had no stop codons and remained in frame with V and J, and every other rearrangement was called non-productive. CDR3 was defined according to IMGT convention as the region running from the second conserved V-encoded cysteine to the conserved J-encoded phenylalanine. The earlier analysis of about 590 of the donors excluded sequences that lacked an unambiguous match to a single V gene segment. An earlier analysis of 587 of the donors classified V segments as functional when productive rearrangements were above 56.7% and as segregating when the standard deviation between donors was above 5%. A statistical classification framework was developed to diagnose cytomegalovirus status using the catalog of TCR beta chain sequences. V and J gene assignment, in a later analysis, came from comparing TCR nucleotide sequences with IMGT/GENE-DB human TR gene sequences. The TCRdist pipeline was used in a later analysis to assign CDR3 sequences and most-parsimonious VDJ recombination scenarios. In a later analysis, every TCR beta chain was defined by the combination of its CDR3 amino acid sequence and its V-gene family, and reads without a unique V-gene family were dropped. To address suspected cross-contamination and a sequencing artifact, a later analysis removed around 590 highly shared, low-generation-probability nucleotide sequences. In a later analysis, a clonal expansion index for each public chain was calculated from normalized within-repertoire ranks of inferred template counts. Generation probabilities in a later analysis came from a VDJ recombination model fitted to out-of-frame rearrangements, and those results were checked against IGoR. Hypergeometric tests were used in a later analysis to score TCR-TCR, TCR-HLA and TCR-CMV co-occurrence, with a repertoire-size bias correction applied to the TCR pairs. A later analysis estimated false discovery rates by permuting HLA or CMV assignments 20 times. A later analysis grouped co-occurring TCRs with DBSCAN, adding TCRdist sequence similarity when clustering within HLA-allele-positive subsets. Co-occurrence clustering excluded repertoires with fewer than 30,000 or more than 120,000 public chains, plus five with anomalous nucleotide sharing. In TCRdb, the immuneACCESS table is reduced to in-frame sequences with V and J assigned. These tables do not hold every clone; where another copy was compared, an unresolved V gene accounts for under half, and the others remain unexplained. Clonal size and the V and J genes are those of that table, whereas D and trimming came from the DNA. This sample is represented by 110,000 to 150,000 clones; nearly 10% of them were singletons. Of the sample, roughly 1.9% falls within the top ten clones.

The sample taken for sequencing was PBMCs. The clonotype originates from a man aged 45-60 years in good health and CMV-seronegative. This receptor chain uses TRBV5-1 and TRBJ2-1, and 8 junction bases match TRBD2. The bases read TGCGCCAGCAGCTTAGTAGCGGGGCTCGATGAGCAGTTCTTC. It codes for CASSLVAGLDEQFF.